The sample holds many counts of the clone carrying this TCR beta chain. The record originates from a study of T-cell reconstitution after alpha-beta-depleted transplantation in children. This CDR3 is 12 amino acids long. V lost 10 bases and J lost 0, with 7 bases in between. Germline V gene sequence: CDR1 ENHRY, CDR2 SYGVKD. The TCRbeta library incorporated unique molecular identifiers. TCRdb re-analysed the PCR reads in MiXCR, keeping a single row per CDR3 protein. The sample has 150,000 to 200,000 distinct CDR3 sequences; 13% to 15% are singletons. Sample: PBMCs from the stem cell graft donor, taken from the stem cell graft. The chain employs TRBV10-3 and TRBJ1-5; D gene uncertain. This receptor was obtained from a human donor who donated a stem cell graft to a child with acute lymphoblastic leukemia. CDR3 DNA: TGTGCCAGCGCCGATAGCAATCAGCCCCAGCATTTT. Amino acids: CASADSNQPQHF.